The clone carrying this T cell receptor beta chain has more than one count but fewer than ten. The antigen is not known. This entry is derived from a study of T cell repertoires in cytomegalovirus infection. There are 10 residues in the CDR3. V was clipped by 7 bases and J by 4 bases, with 2 bases between them. TCRdb passed the reads through MiXCR, listing each CDR3 protein once. The table lists some 940,000 distinct CDR3 sequences, around 31% of them singletons. J is TRBJ1-3 and V is TRBV12-3 or TRBV12-4; no firm D call. The receptor was derived from a human donor in good health (CMV status not recorded). Some clones in this sample may be carry-over from other donors' samples. The sample here was cultured CD8+ T cells from PBMCs, taken from culture after CMV antigen stimulation. The CDR3 loop is CASMGNTIYF. The CDR3 DNA sequence: TGTGCCAGCATGGGAAACACCATATATTTT.